Below, one T cell receptor beta chain is given with its context. This record belongs to a study of blood T cell repertoires in COVID-19. V shed 5 bases, J shed 4 bases, and the junction held 6 bases outside the gene matches. Per the germline V gene, CDR1 is KGHDR and CDR2 is SFDVKD. The CDR3 totals 15 residues. This table comes from immunoSEQ multiplex PCR, and its TCRdb copy is limited to in-frame clones, with some not included. The sample consists of a few hundred thousand clones, roughly 84% of them appearing once. V and J are TRBV24-1 and TRBJ2-2, with TRBD1 matching over 7 bases. Sequenced material: peripheral blood. The sequence was obtained from a man aged 35-49 years with active or convalescent COVID-19. The DNA of the CDR3 is TGTGCCACCAGTGCGGGGCAGGGGGTCACCGGGGAGCTGTTTTTT. Its translation is CATSAGQGVTGELFF.